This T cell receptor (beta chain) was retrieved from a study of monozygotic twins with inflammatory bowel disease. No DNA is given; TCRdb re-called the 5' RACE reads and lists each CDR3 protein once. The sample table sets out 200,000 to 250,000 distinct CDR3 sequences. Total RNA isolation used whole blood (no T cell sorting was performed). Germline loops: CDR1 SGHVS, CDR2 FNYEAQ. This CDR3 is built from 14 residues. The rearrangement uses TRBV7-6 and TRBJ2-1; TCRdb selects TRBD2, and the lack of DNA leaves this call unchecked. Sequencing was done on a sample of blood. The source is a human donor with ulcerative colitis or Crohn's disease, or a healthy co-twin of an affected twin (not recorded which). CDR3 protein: CASSPVAGRNEQFF.